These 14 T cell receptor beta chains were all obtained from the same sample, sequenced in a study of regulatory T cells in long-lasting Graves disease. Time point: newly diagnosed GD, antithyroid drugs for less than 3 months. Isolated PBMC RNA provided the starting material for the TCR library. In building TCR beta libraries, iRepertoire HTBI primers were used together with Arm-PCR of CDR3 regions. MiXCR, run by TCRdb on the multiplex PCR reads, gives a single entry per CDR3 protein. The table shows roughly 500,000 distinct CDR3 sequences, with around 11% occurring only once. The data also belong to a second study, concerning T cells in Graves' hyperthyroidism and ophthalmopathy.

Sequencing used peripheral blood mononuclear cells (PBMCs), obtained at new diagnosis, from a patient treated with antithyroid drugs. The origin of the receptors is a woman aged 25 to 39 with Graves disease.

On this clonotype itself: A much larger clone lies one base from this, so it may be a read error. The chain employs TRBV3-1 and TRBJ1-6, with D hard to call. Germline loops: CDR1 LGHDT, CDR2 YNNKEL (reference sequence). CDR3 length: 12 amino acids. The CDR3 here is CASSAGRSPRHF. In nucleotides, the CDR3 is TGTGCCAGCAGCGCCGGACGTTCACCCCGCCACTTT.

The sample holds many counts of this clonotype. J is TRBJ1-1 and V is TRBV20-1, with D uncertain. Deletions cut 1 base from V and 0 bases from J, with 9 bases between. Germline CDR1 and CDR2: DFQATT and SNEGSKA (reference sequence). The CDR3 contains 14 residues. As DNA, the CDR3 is TGCAGTGCTAGAGGAGGGCCGATGAACACTGAAGCTTTCTTT. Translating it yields CSARGGPMNTEAFF.

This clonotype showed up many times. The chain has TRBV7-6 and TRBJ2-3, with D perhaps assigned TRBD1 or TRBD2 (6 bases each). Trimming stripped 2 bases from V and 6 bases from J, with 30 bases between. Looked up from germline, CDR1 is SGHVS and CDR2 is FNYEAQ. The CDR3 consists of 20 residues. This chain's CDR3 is CASSLLAGIGGRKTGDTQYF. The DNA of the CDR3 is TGTGCCAGCAGCTTATTGGCGGGAATTGGAGGGAGAAAAACAGGGGATACGCAGTATTTT.

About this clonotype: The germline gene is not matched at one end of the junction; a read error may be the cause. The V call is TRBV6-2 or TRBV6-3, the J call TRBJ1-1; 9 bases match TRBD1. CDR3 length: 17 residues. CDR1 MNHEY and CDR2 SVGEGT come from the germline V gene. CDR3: CASSYGTGRTLNTGAFF. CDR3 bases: TGTGCCAGCAGTTACGGGACAGGGCGCACCTTGAACACTGGAGCTTTCTTT.

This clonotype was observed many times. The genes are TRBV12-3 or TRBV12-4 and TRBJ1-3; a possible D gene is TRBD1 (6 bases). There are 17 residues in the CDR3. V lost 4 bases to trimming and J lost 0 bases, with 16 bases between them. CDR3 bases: TGTGCCAGCAGTTACCCGACAGGATCCTACTCTGGAAACACCATATATTTT. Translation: CASSYPTGSYSGNTIYF.

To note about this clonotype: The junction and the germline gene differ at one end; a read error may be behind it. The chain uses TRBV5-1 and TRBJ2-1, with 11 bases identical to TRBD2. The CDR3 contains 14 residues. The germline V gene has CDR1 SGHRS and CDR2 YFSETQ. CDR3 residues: CASSLGGLAAMLVF. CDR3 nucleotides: TGCGCCAGCAGCTTGGGGGGACTAGCGGCCATGTTGGTCTTC. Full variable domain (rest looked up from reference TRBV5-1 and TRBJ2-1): KAGVTQTPRYLIKTRGQQVTLSCSPISGHRSVSWYQQTPGQGLQFLFEYFSETQRNKGNFPGRFSGRQFSNSRSEMNVSTLELGDSALYLCASSLGGLAAMLVFGPGTRLTVL.

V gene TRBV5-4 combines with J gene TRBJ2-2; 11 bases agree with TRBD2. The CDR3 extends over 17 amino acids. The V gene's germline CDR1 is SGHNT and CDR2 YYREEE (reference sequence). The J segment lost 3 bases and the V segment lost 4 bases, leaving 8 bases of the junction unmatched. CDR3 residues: CASSLSKLAGDTGELFF. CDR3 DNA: TGTGCCAGCAGCCTGTCTAAACTAGCGGGGGACACCGGGGAGCTGTTTTTT.

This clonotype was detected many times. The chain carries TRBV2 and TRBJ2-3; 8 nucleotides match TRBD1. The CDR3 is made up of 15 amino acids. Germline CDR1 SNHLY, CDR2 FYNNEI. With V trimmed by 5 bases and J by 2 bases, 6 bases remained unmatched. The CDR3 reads CASSLTGAITDTQYF. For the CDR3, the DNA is TGTGCCAGCAGTTTGACAGGGGCGATCACAGATACGCAGTATTTT.

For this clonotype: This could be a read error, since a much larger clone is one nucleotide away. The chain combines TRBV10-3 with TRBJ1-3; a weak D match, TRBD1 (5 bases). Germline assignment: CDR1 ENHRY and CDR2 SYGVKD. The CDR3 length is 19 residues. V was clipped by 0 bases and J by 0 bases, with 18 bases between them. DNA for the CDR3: TGTGCCATCAGTGAGTCCTTCTCCGGGGTAGGGACCTCTGGAAACACCATATATTTT. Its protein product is CAISESFSGVGTSGNTIYF.

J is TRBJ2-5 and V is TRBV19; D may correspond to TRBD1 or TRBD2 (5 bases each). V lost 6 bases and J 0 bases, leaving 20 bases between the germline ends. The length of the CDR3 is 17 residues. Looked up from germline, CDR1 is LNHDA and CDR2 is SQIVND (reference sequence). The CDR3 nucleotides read TGTGCCAGTAGCGGGGCCGCCGTGGATCGGTACCAAGAGACCCAGTACTTC. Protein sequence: CASSGAAVDRYQETQYF.

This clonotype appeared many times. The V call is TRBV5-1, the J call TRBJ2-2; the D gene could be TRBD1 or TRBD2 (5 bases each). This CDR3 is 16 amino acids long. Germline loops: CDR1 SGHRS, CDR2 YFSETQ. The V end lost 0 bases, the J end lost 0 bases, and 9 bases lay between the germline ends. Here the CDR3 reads CASSLDPGPNTGELFF. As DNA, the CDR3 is TGCGCCAGCAGCTTGGATCCGGGACCGAACACCGGGGAGCTGTTTTTT.

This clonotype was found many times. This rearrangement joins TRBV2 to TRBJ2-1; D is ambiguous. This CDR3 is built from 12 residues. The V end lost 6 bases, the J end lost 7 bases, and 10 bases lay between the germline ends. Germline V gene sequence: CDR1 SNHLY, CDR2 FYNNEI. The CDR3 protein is CASRPDANEQFF. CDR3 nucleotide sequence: TGTGCCAGCAGACCCGACGCGAATGAGCAGTTCTTC.

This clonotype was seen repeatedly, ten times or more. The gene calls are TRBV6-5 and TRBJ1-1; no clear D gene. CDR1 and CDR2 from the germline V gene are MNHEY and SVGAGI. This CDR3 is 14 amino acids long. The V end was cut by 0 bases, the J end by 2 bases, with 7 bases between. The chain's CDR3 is CASSYSEGNTEAFF. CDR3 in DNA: TGTGCCAGCAGTTACTCGGAGGGAAACACTGAAGCTTTCTTT.

CDR3 amino acids: CASSDYRGLAKNIQYF. The DNA for the CDR3 is TGCGCCAGCAGCGACTACAGGGGTTTAGCCAAAAACATTCAGTACTTC. The chain combines TRBV4-1 with TRBJ2-4, with TRBD1 matching 7 bases. V dropped 5 bases and J dropped 0; count of bases not matched to a gene: 7. CDR1 and CDR2 (germline): MGHRA, YSYEKL. The CDR3 extends over 16 amino acids.